This entry lists 32 T cell receptor beta chains sequenced from one sample in a study of beta chain features in type 1 diabetes. Their specific antigens are unknown. Of the isolated RNA, all was reverse transcribed, and so the sequenced material was expressed TCRB transcripts. The data were produced by immunoSEQ multiplex PCR, yet TCRdb's version contains in-frame clones alone and is incomplete. The sample includes about 710,000 clones, 11% to 15% seen only once; the top ten take approximately 0.039%. Study-wide points: Across all four CD4+ subsets, people with type 1 diabetes showed modestly shorter TCRB CDR3s.

The specimen sequenced was naive CD4+ T cells from blood. These receptors all come from a man between 18 and 29 years old with type 1 diabetes.

The rearrangement joins TRBV7-2 to TRBJ2-6; no firm D call. This CDR3 contains 14 residues. Germline V gene sequence: CDR1 SGHTA, CDR2 FQGNSA. V was shortened by 5 bases and J by 0 bases, with 5 bases between the two germline ends. Here the CDR3 DNA reads TGTGCCAGCAGCCGGTACTCTGGGGCCAACGTCCTGACTTTC. It codes for CASSRYSGANVLTF.

This clone turned up a few times. The same CDR3 can be traced to other DNA sequences in this sample. The rearrangement links TRBV5-1 to TRBJ1-1; a possible D gene is TRBD1 (6 bases). Trimming pared 0 bases from V and 4 bases from J, leaving 7 bases between. The CDR3 sequence is 13 residues long. Germline V gene lookup returns CDR1 SGHRS and CDR2 YFSETQ. CDR3 residues: CASSLEGGTEAFF. The CDR3 region has the DNA TGCGCCAGCAGCTTGGAGGGGGGCACTGAAGCTTTCTTT.

The table lists this clone with a few counts. The V and J genes are TRBV30 and TRBJ2-7; D is perhaps TRBD1 or TRBD2 (8 bases each). The CDR3 is 15 amino acids. V lost 5 bases and J 3 bases, leaving 20 bases between the germline ends. Germline V gene data show CDR1 as GTSNPN and CDR2 as SVGIG (reference sequence). The CDR3 sequence: CAWAGGQGIFYEQYF. DNA of the CDR3: TGTGCCTGGGCGGGAGGACAGGGCATTTTCTACGAGCAGTACTTC.

This clone was detected a few times. CDR3 sequence reads: CSGVLAGATDTQYF. The CDR3 nucleotides read TGCAGCGGAGTCCTAGCGGGGGCCACAGATACGCAGTATTTT. The chain is built from TRBV29-1 and TRBJ2-3; 10 bases align to TRBD2. In germline, CDR1 is SQVTM, CDR2 ANQGSEA. Trimming cost V 7 bases and J 2 bases; bases outside gene matches: 6. CDR3 length: 14 amino acids.

This rearrangement joins TRBV5-6 to TRBJ1-5; the D is unclear. Germline loops: CDR1 SGHDT, CDR2 YYEEEE. With 1 base removed from V and 2 bases from J, the gap between germline ends came to 16 bases. This CDR3 has 17 amino acids. The CDR3 DNA follows: TGTGCCAGCAGCTTGTTTTTGGGAGGGATTGGCAATCAGCCCCAGCATTTT. This sequence encodes CASSLFLGGIGNQPQHF.

This clone was found a few times. The V call is TRBV15, the J call TRBJ2-7; no firm D call. This CDR3 is built from 15 residues. Germline V CDR1 and CDR2: LNHNV, YYDKDF (reference sequence). The V and J ends lost 1 base and 7 bases respectively, with 17 bases between them. CDR3 loop: CATSRGVTGLNEQYF. The CDR3 DNA is TGTGCCACCAGCAGAGGGGTAACGGGCCTGAATGAGCAGTACTTC.

This clone showed up just a few times. The chain combines TRBV2 with TRBJ1-5, with 8 bases that match TRBD1. CDR3 length: 15 amino acids. The trim removed 8 bases at V and 4 bases at J, leaving 10 bases unmatched. Germline CDR1 and CDR2: SNHLY and FYNNEI. As DNA, the CDR3 is TGTGCCAGCGCCGGACAGGGACGGATTAATCAGCCCCAGCATTTT. Translated, it gives CASAGQGRINQPQHF. The full variable domain, with the rest looked up from reference TRBV2 and TRBJ1-5, is EPEVTQTPSHQVTQMGQEVILRCVPISNHLYFYWYRQILGQKVEFLVSFYNNEISEKSEIFDDQFSVERPDGSNFTLKIRSTKLEDSAMYFCASAGQGRINQPQHFGDGTRLSIL.

Concerning this clone itself: A read error may account for a junction end that differs from germline. The gene calls are TRBV7-7 and TRBJ2-5; D is uncertain. The CDR3 spans 13 residues. The germline V gene has CDR1 SSHAT and CDR2 FNYEAQ (reference sequence). The CDR3 coding sequence is TGTGCTAGCAGCCTCGGACACCAAGAGACCCAGTACTTC. The encoded protein is CASSLGHQETQYF.

The V call is TRBV19, the J call TRBJ1-6; TRBD1 aligns across 9 bases. The CDR3 contains 14 residues. Germline V gene data show CDR1 as LNHDA and CDR2 as SQIVND (reference sequence). With V trimmed by 6 bases and J by 3 bases, 0 bases remained unmatched. The CDR3 DNA is TGTGCCAGTAGGGGACAGGGCTATAATTCACCCCTCCACTTT. As protein: CASRGQGYNSPLHF.

V usage is TRBV10-1 and J usage is TRBJ2-5; D perhaps matches TRBD2 (5 bases). In germline, CDR1 is WNHNN, CDR2 SYGVQD (reference sequence). The CDR3 is 16 amino acids. The ends were cut back, 0 bases at V and 1 base at J, with 12 bases in the middle. The CDR3 loop is CASSESASRTQETQYF. DNA for the CDR3: TGCGCCAGCAGTGAGTCGGCTAGCAGAACCCAAGAGACCCAGTACTTC.

This clone was found many times. The sample holds other DNA sequences that translate to the same CDR3. CDR3 sequence: CASSLVYEQYF. The CDR3 nucleotides read TGTGCCAGCAGCTTAGTGTACGAGCAGTACTTC. The genes are TRBV7-2 and TRBJ2-7, with D uncertain. V was pared by 1 base and J by 4 bases, with 2 bases between. CDR3 length equals 11 residues. CDR1 and CDR2 from the germline V gene are SGHTA and FQGNSA.

The rearrangement links TRBV7-9 to TRBJ2-5; 8 positions match TRBD1. The CDR3 is 14 amino acids. The J segment lost 3 bases and the V segment lost 5 bases, leaving 5 bases of the junction unmatched. Germline CDR1 is SEHNR and CDR2 is FQNEAQ (reference sequence). CDR3 in amino acids: CASSLDREEETQYF. CDR3 sequence (DNA): TGTGCCAGCAGCCTGGACAGGGAAGAAGAGACCCAGTACTTC.

This clone was picked up a small number of times. The chain recombines TRBV2 with TRBJ2-7, with 9 bases aligning to TRBD2. V shed 1 base, J shed 2 bases, and the junction held 3 bases outside the gene matches. The CDR3 covers 15 residues. From germline, CDR1 is SNHLY and CDR2 FYNNEI. The CDR3 here is CASSEGASGTYEQYF. The CDR3 DNA reads TGTGCCAGCAGTGAAGGGGCTAGCGGGACCTACGAGCAGTACTTC.

The genes are TRBV30 and TRBJ1-2; D is uncertain. The germline CDR1 and CDR2 sequences are GTSNPN and SVGIG (reference sequence). Trimming pared 4 bases from V and 4 bases from J, leaving 13 bases between. CDR3 size: 13 residues. DNA for the CDR3: TGTGCCTGGAACCCCAAAACAGTCTATGGCTACACCTTC. It translates to CAWNPKTVYGYTF.

This clone came up once. V and J are TRBV4-2 and TRBJ1-2; D gene ambiguous. Germline V lookup: CDR1 LGHNA, CDR2 YNFKEQ. The V end lost 0 bases, the J end lost 7 bases, and 12 bases lay between the germline ends. The CDR3 covers 14 residues. CDR3 protein: CASSQDQGRGGYTF. CDR3 DNA sequence: TGTGCCAGCAGCCAAGATCAAGGTCGGGGTGGCTACACCTTC.

This clone was detected only a few times. The chain recombines TRBV25-1 with TRBJ2-3; D gene ambiguous. This CDR3 spans 14 amino acids. V lost 5 bases and J 1 base, leaving 10 bases between the germline ends. Germline CDR1 is MGHDK and CDR2 is SYGVNS. CDR3 coding DNA: TGTGCCAGCAGTAAGGATCCGGGCACAGATACGCAGTATTTT. It is translated as CASSKDPGTDTQYF.

This chain joins TRBV7-2 and TRBJ2-4; D possibly matches TRBD1 or TRBD2 (7 bases each). The CDR3 loop spans 19 amino acids. The V end lost 1 base, the J end lost 7 bases, and 26 bases lay between the germline ends. Germline CDR1 is SGHTA and CDR2 is FQGNSA. The DNA for the CDR3 is TGTGCCAGCAGCTTAGGGGTCTACCCACAGGGGATGCGGGAGAACATTCAGTACTTC. Protein product: CASSLGVYPQGMRENIQYF.

The rearrangement links TRBV28 to TRBJ2-7, with unresolved D. V lost 7 bases and J lost 1, with 20 bases in between. Germline CDR1 MDHEN, CDR2 SYDVKM. The CDR3 extends over 16 amino acids. The CDR3 sequence is CASTRPRSRDSYEQYF. CDR3 DNA sequence: TGTGCCAGCACTCGACCCCGGAGTAGGGATTCCTACGAGCAGTACTTC.

The chain couples TRBV5-4 to TRBJ2-3, with TRBD1 matching 7 bases. This CDR3 has 15 amino acids. Trimming took 4 bases from V and 3 from J; bases not matched to a gene: 8. CDR1 is SGHNT, CDR2 YYREEE, per germline (reference sequence). The CDR3 sequence is CASSLKTTGTDTQYF. The CDR3 DNA reads TGTGCCAGCAGCCTCAAAACGACAGGGACAGATACGCAGTATTTT. Using reference TRBV5-4 and TRBJ2-3 for the parts outside the CDR3, the full variable domain is ETGVTQSPTHLIKTRGQQVTLRCSSQSGHNTVSWYQQALGQGPQFIFQYYREEENGRGNFPPRFSGLQFPNYSSELNVNALELDDSALYLCASSLKTTGTDTQYFGPGTRLTVL.

J is TRBJ2-4 and V is TRBV7-2, with 9 bases fitting TRBD2. The V and J ends lost 3 bases and 6 bases, in that order; junction bases with no gene match: 6. The CDR3 covers 15 residues. Looked up from germline, CDR1 is SGHTA and CDR2 is FQGNSA. The CDR3 reads CASSLRRGGRNIQYF. CDR3 nucleotide sequence: TGTGCCAGCAGCTTGCGGCGGGGGGGCCGAAACATTCAGTACTTC.

This clone showed up just a few times. The V gene is TRBV9, the J gene TRBJ1-1; no firm D call. Between the trimmed V and J ends, which lost 5 bases and 1 base, there was a span of 12 bases. CDR3 length equals 14 residues. Germline CDR1 reads SGDLS; CDR2 reads YYNGEE. CDR3 residues: CASSYDTWNTEAFF. CDR3 sequence (DNA): TGTGCCAGCAGTTATGACACCTGGAACACTGAAGCTTTCTTT.

This clone was recorded a few times. The gene calls are TRBV20-1 and TRBJ1-2; D unclear. Trimming took off 6 bases at V and 6 bases at J, with 11 bases between the two ends. CDR1 DFQATT and CDR2 SNEGSKA come from the germline V gene (reference sequence). The CDR3 length is 11 residues. CDR3 protein: CSAGRENGYTF. CDR3 DNA: TGCAGTGCAGGAAGGGAGAATGGCTACACCTTC.

A few counts support this clone. The V and J genes are TRBV29-1 and TRBJ1-5, with TRBD1 matching over 12 bases. In germline, CDR1 is SQVTM, CDR2 ANQGSEA. The V gene end was trimmed by 6 bases and the J gene end by 6 bases; junction bases not matched to a gene: 12. The CDR3 sequence is 16 residues long. The CDR3 DNA sequence: TGCAGCGTCGGAATGGGACAGGGGGCGTCTGCTCAGCCCCAGCATTTT. Protein product: CSVGMGQGASAQPQHF. Variable domain in full (rest from reference TRBV29-1 and TRBJ1-5): SAVISQKPSRDICQRGTSLTIQCQVDSQVTMMFWYRQQPGQSLTLIATANQGSEATYESGFVIDKFPISRPNLTFSTLTVSNMSPEDSSIYLCSVGMGQGASAQPQHFGDGTRLSIL.

This clone was counted a few times. This sequence joins TRBV9 and TRBJ1-2; unclear D gene. CDR1 and CDR2 from the germline V gene are SGDLS and YYNGEE. Trimming left V 4 bases short and J 2 bases short, with 18 bases between. This CDR3 region has 16 residues. CDR3 nucleotides: TGTGCCAGCAGCTCCCACGGGAGGGCTGGGAACTATGGCTACACCTTC. This encodes CASSSHGRAGNYGYTF.

This chain uses TRBV11-1 with TRBJ2-7; no reliable D call. Trimming stripped 4 bases from V and 3 bases from J, with 13 bases between. The CDR3 length is 14 residues. Looked up from germline, CDR1 is SGHAT and CDR2 is FQDESV (reference sequence). As DNA, the CDR3 is TGTGCCAGCAGCTCAGGCTTGGGCGGCTACGAGCAGTACTTC. Its translation: CASSSGLGGYEQYF.

This chain links TRBV5-1 with TRBJ1-2, with D tentatively TRBD1 (5 bases). The CDR3 is made up of 14 amino acids. Germline CDR1 and CDR2: SGHRS and YFSETQ. V lost 0 bases to trimming and J lost 3 bases, with 9 bases between them. For the CDR3, the DNA is TGCGCCAGCAGCTTGGCCGTAGGGGACTATGGCTACACCTTC. Its translation: CASSLAVGDYGYTF.

This clone showed up just a few times. Other DNA sequences in this specimen translate into the identical CDR3. The J gene is TRBJ2-7, the V gene TRBV29-1; 10 bases align to TRBD1. Germline V gene lookup returns CDR1 SQVTM and CDR2 ANQGSEA. This CDR3 has 13 amino acids. V trimming: 2 bases; J trimming: 3 bases; junction bases outside the gene matches: 1. CDR3: CSVERDRGYEQYF. CDR3 nucleotides: TGCAGCGTTGAAAGGGACAGGGGCTACGAGCAGTACTTC.

This clone was counted only a few times. The V call is TRBV5-1, the J call TRBJ2-1; 8 positions agree with TRBD1. The CDR3 length is 15 residues. Trimming cost V 0 bases and J 6 bases; bases outside gene matches: 5. Per the germline V gene, CDR1 is SGHRS and CDR2 is YFSETQ. The CDR3 loop is CASSLGTGLINEQFF. DNA of the CDR3: TGCGCCAGCAGCTTGGGGACAGGGCTTATCAATGAGCAGTTCTTC.

This clone showed up just a few times. This chain's CDR3 is CASSLSDRWNSNQPQHF. The CDR3 DNA is TGTGCCAGCAGCTTAAGTGACAGGTGGAATAGCAATCAGCCCCAGCATTTT. V and J are TRBV7-2 and TRBJ1-5, with D possibly matching TRBD1 (6 bases). In germline, CDR1 is SGHTA, CDR2 FQGNSA. V gave up 2 bases and J gave up 0 bases, with 14 bases separating them. This CDR3 is 17 amino acids long.

This clone was found a few times. CDR3 protein: CASSLELASYNEQFF. The DNA of the CDR3 is TGCGCCAGCAGCTTGGAACTAGCCTCCTACAATGAGCAGTTCTTC. This rearrangement joins TRBV5-1 to TRBJ2-1; possibly TRBD2 for D (6 bases). Germline V gives CDR1 SGHRS, CDR2 YFSETQ. This CDR3 has 15 amino acids. V was clipped by 0 bases and J by 0 bases, with 7 bases between them.

The chain combines TRBV30 with TRBJ1-2; 10 bases fit TRBD1. The germline gives CDR1 GTSNPN, CDR2 SVGIG (reference sequence). J was trimmed by 7 bases and V by 4 bases; bases with no gene match: 12. The CDR3 runs to 15 residues. CDR3 amino acids: CAWKTGGASLPGYTF. The CDR3 coding sequence is TGTGCCTGGAAGACAGGGGGCGCATCCCTTCCTGGCTACACCTTC.

The V gene is TRBV6-5, the J gene TRBJ2-3, with 10 bases identical to TRBD1. Germline V gene lookup returns CDR1 MNHEY and CDR2 SVGAGI. This CDR3 region has 15 residues. With 5 bases clipped from V and 3 bases from J, the junction kept 5 bases outside the gene matches. Here the CDR3 reads CASSTGTGATDTQYF. The CDR3 coding sequence is TGTGCCAGCAGTACCGGGACAGGGGCGACAGATACGCAGTATTTT.